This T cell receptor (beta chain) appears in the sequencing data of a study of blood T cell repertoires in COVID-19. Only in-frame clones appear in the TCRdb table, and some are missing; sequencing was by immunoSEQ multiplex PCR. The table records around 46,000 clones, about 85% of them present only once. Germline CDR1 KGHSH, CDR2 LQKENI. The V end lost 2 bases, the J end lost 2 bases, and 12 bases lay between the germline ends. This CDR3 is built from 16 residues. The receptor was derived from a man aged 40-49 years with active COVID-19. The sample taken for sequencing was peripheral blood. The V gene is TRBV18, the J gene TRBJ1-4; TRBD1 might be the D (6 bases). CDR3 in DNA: TGTGCCAGCTCACCAGCGACAGGAGGCACTAATGAAAAACTGTTTTTT. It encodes CASSPATGGTNEKLFF.